These 22 T cell receptor beta chains came from one sample sequenced in a study of T cell responses to AZD1222 COVID-19 vaccine. Using immunoSEQ multiplex PCR, the repertoire was profiled, and TCRdb retains in-frame clones only, with some absent. The repertoire holds roughly 80,000 clones, around 85% seen once, with under 14% in the top ten. Material: peripheral blood, obtained 28 days after the second AZD1222 dose. The source is an adult who received the AZD1222 COVID-19 vaccine.

The rearrangement joins TRBV6-2 or TRBV6-3 to TRBJ1-5; 7 bases align to TRBD1. CDR3 length equals 13 residues. After removal of 6 bases from V and 7 bases from J, the junction contained 6 bases not matched to a gene. The germline CDR1 and CDR2 sequences are MNHEY and SVGEGT. The CDR3 here is CASSPQGVQPQHF. The CDR3 DNA is TGTGCCAGCAGCCCCCAGGGGGTCCAGCCCCAGCATTTT.

The chain couples TRBV6-5 to TRBJ2-7, with D unresolved. The V gene's germline CDR1 is MNHEY and CDR2 SVGAGI. The CDR3 totals 14 residues. Trimming cost V 0 bases and J 2 bases, with 8 bases left between them. The CDR3, as DNA: TGTGCCAGCAGTTACTCGGCAGCCACCTACGAGCAGTACTTC. Its protein is CASSYSAATYEQYF.

This clone was counted only a few times. The chain uses TRBV28 and TRBJ2-6, with a weak D call TRBD1 (6 bases). The germline V gene has CDR1 MDHEN and CDR2 SYDVKM. Trimming took off 7 bases at V and 0 bases at J, with 13 bases between the two ends. The CDR3 length is 16 residues. CDR3 sequence (DNA): TGTGCCAGCACCCGCACAGGGTTCTCTGGGGCCAACGTCCTGACTTTC. Residues: CASTRTGFSGANVLTF.

V gene TRBV6-6 combines with J gene TRBJ1-1; weak D call: TRBD1 (5 bases). This CDR3 spans 15 amino acids. V shed 2 bases and J shed 5 bases, with 15 bases lying between them. Per the germline V gene, CDR1 is MNHNY and CDR2 is SVGAGI (reference sequence). CDR3 in DNA: TGTGCCAGCAGTTACGATGGCGCAGGGAAAACTGAAGCTTTCTTT. The encoded protein is CASSYDGAGKTEAFF.

The rearrangement uses TRBV5-1 and TRBJ2-5; TRBD1 might be the D (5 bases). CDR1 SGHRS and CDR2 YFSETQ come from the germline V gene. The CDR3 extends over 13 amino acids. Trimming cost V 0 bases and J 4 bases, with 7 bases left between them. The CDR3 DNA follows: TGCGCCAGCAGCTTGGGGGGCGGAGAGACCCAGTACTTC. This gives the protein CASSLGGGETQYF.

The chain uses TRBV19 and TRBJ2-7; TRBD1 might be the D (6 bases). The V end was cut by 4 bases, the J end by 2 bases, with 18 bases between. This CDR3 contains 16 residues. Per germline, CDR1 LNHDA and CDR2 SQIVND (reference sequence). CDR3 nucleotides: TGTGCCAGTAGTACTGCCACCGGGACAACCACCTACGAGCAGTACTTC. It yields the protein CASSTATGTTTYEQYF. The full variable domain, rest sourced from reference TRBV19 and TRBJ2-7, is DGGITQSPKYLFRKEGQNVTLSCEQNLNHDAMYWYRQDPGQGLRLIYYSQIVNDFQKGDIAEGYSVSREKKESFPLTVTSAQKNPTAFYLCASSTATGTTTYEQYFGPGTRLTVT.

The sample holds a few counts of this clone. The V call is TRBV23-1, the J call TRBJ2-7; no clear D gene. TRBV23-1 is an ORF for which the function is uncertain. The CDR3 has 16 residues. Trimming stripped 6 bases from V and 3 bases from J, with 21 bases between. The CDR3 spells CASSPMEQRSFYEQYF. The CDR3 DNA follows: TGCGCCAGCAGCCCCATGGAGCAGCGTTCCTTCTACGAGCAGTACTTC.

The chain joins TRBV9 to TRBJ1-3, with no clear D. V was trimmed by 2 bases and J by 1 base, leaving 7 bases between them. This CDR3 contains 14 residues. Looked up from germline, CDR1 is SGDLS and CDR2 is YYNGEE. In DNA, the CDR3 is TGTGCCAGCAGCGTCCGCTCGTCTGGAAACACCATATATTTT. Translation: CASSVRSSGNTIYF.

The chain uses TRBV5-1 and TRBJ2-7; D may be TRBD2 (5 bases). CDR3 size: 14 residues. Germline CDR1 and CDR2: SGHRS and YFSETQ. Trimming removed 2 bases from V and 1 base from J, with 10 bases in between. CDR3 in amino acids: CASSFRTGSYEQYF. For the CDR3, the DNA is TGCGCCAGCAGCTTCAGGACGGGATCCTACGAGCAGTACTTC.

This clone turned up a few times. J is TRBJ2-7 and V is TRBV9; 8 positions match TRBD2. The CDR3 runs 15 residues. Germline V gives CDR1 SGDLS, CDR2 YYNGEE. The J segment lost 6 bases and the V segment lost 3 bases, leaving 11 bases of the junction unmatched. The CDR3 DNA reads TGTGCCAGCAGCGCGGGGGGGCACAATAGTGGCGAGCAGTACTTC. Translation: CASSAGGHNSGEQYF.

V and J are TRBV19 and TRBJ1-1; 8 nucleotides match TRBD1. The junction had 11 bases not matched to a gene; V was cut back by 5 bases and J by 3 bases. The germline V gene encodes CDR1 LNHDA and CDR2 SQIVND (reference sequence). This CDR3 is 16 amino acids long. The DNA for the CDR3 is TGTGCCAGTAGTCTCTCCCCAGGGGGCAGGTACACTGAAGCTTTCTTT. Translated, it gives CASSLSPGGRYTEAFF.

The chain is built from TRBV6-2 or TRBV6-3 and TRBJ2-3; 7 nucleotides line up with TRBD1. The germline V gene has CDR1 MNHEY and CDR2 SVGEGT. The CDR3 contains 18 residues. J was trimmed by 6 bases and V by 0 bases; bases with no gene match: 15. CDR3 residues: CASSYSSDRARRSDTQYF. The CDR3 DNA reads as TGTGCCAGCAGTTACTCGAGTGACAGGGCTCGCCGTTCTGATACGCAGTATTTT.

This chain connects TRBV11-2 to TRBJ2-1; 9 bases are a match to TRBD1. This CDR3 has 17 residues. Trimming removed 5 bases from V and 5 bases from J; junction bases left unmatched: 13. The V gene's germline CDR1 is SGHAT and CDR2 FQNNGV. The CDR3 region has the DNA TGTGCCAGCAGCGCCCGTGGGGGGACAGGGCAAAACAATGAGCAGTTCTTC. Amino acid sequence: CASSARGGTGQNNEQFF.

J is TRBJ1-6 and V is TRBV27; possible D gene TRBD1, 6 bases. Trimming stripped 2 bases from V and 8 bases from J, with 13 bases between. Looked up from germline, CDR1 is MNHEY and CDR2 is SMNVEV (reference sequence). The CDR3 covers 15 residues. CDR3 region: CASSLRGVNYSPLHF. The CDR3 nucleotides are TGTGCCAGCAGTTTAAGGGGGGTCAATTATTCACCCCTCCACTTT.

In its sample, this clone was seen once. This sequence joins TRBV2 and TRBJ2-7; tentatively, D is TRBD2 (5 bases). The germline V gene encodes CDR1 SNHLY and CDR2 FYNNEI. The CDR3 sequence is 13 residues long. V shed 7 bases and J shed 2 bases, with 12 bases lying between them. The CDR3 loop is CASNINGAYEQYF. As DNA, the CDR3 is TGTGCCAGCAATATAAACGGGGCCTACGAGCAGTACTTC.

As for this clone: A junction boundary mismatches the germline segment, possibly from a read error. The V call is TRBV6-2 or TRBV6-3, the J call TRBJ2-4; possibly TRBD1 or TRBD2 for D (5 bases each). CDR1 is MNHEY and CDR2 is SVGEGT in the germline V gene. The CDR3 spans 13 residues. In DNA, the CDR3 is TGTGCCATCAGTGGGACGGTGAAAAACCTTCAGTACTTC. Amino acids: CAISGTVKNLQYF.

This clone occurred a few times. The chain links TRBV5-1 to TRBJ1-4; D remains ambiguous. CDR3 length: 14 residues. Germline CDR1 and CDR2: SGHRS and YFSETQ. Trimming took off 0 bases at V and 8 bases at J, with 11 bases between the two ends. CDR3 DNA sequence: TGCGCCAGCAGCTTGGCCGGGTTTGGGGAAAAACTGTTTTTT. This translates into CASSLAGFGEKLFF.

The chain couples TRBV7-3 to TRBJ2-4, with unresolved D. Germline loops: CDR1 SGHTA, CDR2 FQGTGA. CDR3 length: 12 residues. V was pared by 3 bases and J by 6 bases, with 6 bases between. CDR3 amino acids: CASSFDGNIQYF. The CDR3 nucleotides read TGTGCCAGCAGCTTTGACGGAAACATTCAGTACTTC.

Turning to this clone: One end of the junction is discordant with germline, which a read error may explain. The chain recombines TRBV7-7 with TRBJ2-3; maybe TRBD1 (6 bases). Germline V gives CDR1 SSHAT, CDR2 FNYEAQ (reference sequence). There are 14 residues in the CDR3. For the CDR3, the DNA is TGTGCTAGCAGCCAGGCAGGGGCCCGGGATACGCAGTATTTT. Encoded protein: CASSQAGARDTQYF.

This clone has just a few counts. The rearrangement joins TRBV9 to TRBJ2-2; TRBD2 matches 9 bases. V gave up 1 base and J gave up 6 bases; unmatched junction bases: 7. CDR1 SGDLS and CDR2 YYNGEE come from the germline V gene. CDR3 length equals 16 residues. CDR3 nucleotide sequence: TGTGCCAGCAGCGTAAGAAGCGGGGGGTCGGCCGGGGAGCTGTTTTTT. Protein product: CASSVRSGGSAGELFF.

The chain joins TRBV9 to TRBJ2-7; TRBD2 is a possible D gene (5 bases). CDR3 length: 15 amino acids. Germline lookup yields CDR1 SGDLS and CDR2 YYNGEE. V was pared by 4 bases and J by 3 bases, with 17 bases between. The chain's CDR3 is CASSRGLNAGYEQYF. As DNA, the CDR3 is TGTGCCAGCAGCCGCGGGCTCAACGCGGGCTACGAGCAGTACTTC.

The chain is built from TRBV7-2 and TRBJ1-6, with 8 bases fitting TRBD1. The CDR3 consists of 16 residues. Germline V gene data show CDR1 as SGHTA and CDR2 as FQGNSA. The V gene end was trimmed by 1 base and the J gene end by 5 bases; junction bases not matched to a gene: 4. The CDR3 is CASSLGTGSHNSPLHF. The CDR3 bases are TGTGCCAGCAGCTTAGGGACAGGGTCCCATAATTCACCCCTCCACTTT.